A single sample is the source of the 24 T cell receptor beta chains below, sequenced in a study of blood T cells in healthy people across ages. The use of a sample-barcoded 5' primer and a J-beta primer mix characterized a second PCR of about 7 to 12 cycles. In TCRdb, the 5' RACE reads were re-called with MiXCR into one record per CDR3 protein. Of under 850,000 distinct CDR3 sequences listed, roughly 34% are singletons. The sequenced sample consisted of blood. The receptors were sampled from a man aged 18 to 29 in good health.

Note on this clonotype: The junction departs from the called germline gene at one end, perhaps through a read error. The chain carries TRBV6-2 or TRBV6-3 and TRBJ2-4; D uncertain. The J call is doubtful: the DNA matches TRBJ2-7 better. This CDR3 is built from 12 residues. Germline V gene lookup returns CDR1 MNHEY and CDR2 SVGEGT. In DNA, the CDR3 is TGTGCCTGCAGTTATCTACGCAGCGAGCAGTACTTC. Protein sequence: CACSYLRSEQYF.

This chain links TRBV6-5 with TRBJ1-2; D perhaps matches TRBD1 (6 bases). V was trimmed by 5 bases and J by 8 bases, leaving 21 bases between them. Germline V gene lookup returns CDR1 MNHEY and CDR2 SVGAGI. CDR3 length: 15 amino acids. In DNA form, the CDR3 reads TGTGCCAGCAGTCCCCTTGGGCAGAGGGGGTTCGGCTACACCTTC. Protein sequence: CASSPLGQRGFGYTF.

Only a few counts were recorded for this clonotype. J is TRBJ2-5 and V is TRBV28; TRBD2 aligns across 12 bases. This CDR3 contains 16 residues. Germline trimming cut 3 bases from V and 1 base from J; bases unmatched to any gene: 3. Germline CDR1 MDHEN, CDR2 SYDVKM. CDR3 sequence: CASSLLTSGGQETQYF. DNA of the CDR3: TGTGCCAGCAGTTTGTTGACTAGCGGGGGCCAAGAGACCCAGTACTTC.

The V gene is TRBV27, the J gene TRBJ1-6, with 9 bases that match TRBD1. The CDR3 consists of 13 residues. With V trimmed by 4 bases and J by 14 bases, 6 bases remained unmatched. The germline V gene encodes CDR1 MNHEY and CDR2 SMNVEV (reference sequence). The CDR3 region is CASSWGQGNSLHF. The CDR3 DNA reads as TGTGCCAGCAGTTGGGGACAGGGCAATTCCCTCCACTTT.

The rearrangement joins TRBV4-3 to TRBJ2-5; TRBD2 might be the D (6 bases). The germline gives CDR1 LGHNA, CDR2 YSLEER. V lost 2 bases to trimming and J lost 11 bases, with 21 bases between them. There are 15 residues in the CDR3. The CDR3 reads CASSQKAGKYNEQYF. For the CDR3, the DNA is TGCGCCAGCAGCCAAAAGGCGGGGAAGTACAATGAGCAGTACTTC.

In this sample, this clonotype turned up a few times. This chain links TRBV2 with TRBJ1-4; D not certain. Germline CDR1 reads SNHLY; CDR2 reads FYNNEI. The CDR3 covers 15 residues. Between the trimmed V and J ends, which lost 6 bases and 8 bases, there was a span of 19 bases. This CDR3 reads CASSPDGPLREKLFF. In DNA, the CDR3 is TGTGCCAGCAGCCCCGACGGACCGCTGAGGGAAAAACTGTTTTTT.

A few counts support this clonotype. This sequence joins TRBV29-1 and TRBJ2-3; no clear D. This CDR3 comprises 11 residues. The ends were cut back, 1 base at V and 4 bases at J, with 3 bases in the middle. The germline V gene has CDR1 SQVTM and CDR2 ANQGSEA. The CDR3 region has the DNA TGCAGCGTTGAAGTGTCAGATACGCAGTATTTT. Translating it yields CSVEVSDTQYF.

The CDR3 protein is CASSQGNRDEEKLFF. In DNA, the CDR3 is TGCGCCAGCAGCCAAGGGAACAGGGACGAGGAAAAACTGTTTTTT. The genes are TRBV4-1 and TRBJ1-4; tentative D call: TRBD1 (6 bases). Per germline, CDR1 MGHRA and CDR2 YSYEKL. Trimming removed 1 base from V and 8 bases from J, with 14 bases in between. The CDR3 spans 15 residues.

The chain employs TRBV29-1 and TRBJ1-2, with 9 bases fitting TRBD1. The CDR3 consists of 14 residues. Germline-derived CDR1 and CDR2 are SQVTM and ANQGSEA. J lost 4 bases, V lost 6 bases, and 9 bases had no gene match. The CDR3 loop is CSVNGTGSPYGYTF. CDR3 bases: TGCAGCGTGAACGGGACAGGGTCCCCCTATGGCTACACCTTC.

This clonotype showed up just a few times. The genes are TRBV6-1 and TRBJ1-2, with a tentative D call TRBD1 (5 bases). This CDR3 contains 13 residues. V lost 6 bases and J lost 4, with 12 bases in between. Germline V gene lookup returns CDR1 MNHNS and CDR2 SASEGT. The CDR3 nucleotides read TGTGCCAGCAGGCACTCGACAGCCTATGGCTACACCTTC. Its protein product is CASRHSTAYGYTF.

This clonotype was counted many times. V is TRBV20-1 and J is TRBJ2-3; D is uncertain. In germline, CDR1 is DFQATT, CDR2 SNEGSKA (reference sequence). The CDR3 has 15 residues. V was trimmed by 4 bases and J by 0 bases, leaving 14 bases between them. The CDR3 region has the DNA TGCAGTGCTAATATCGATGGCCATAGCACAGATACGCAGTATTTT. This encodes CSANIDGHSTDTQYF.

This clonotype was seen only a few times. The CDR3 DNA follows: TGCGCCAGCAGCCAAGATGGTGCGGATGAAAAACTGTTTTTT. This translates into CASSQDGADEKLFF. V is TRBV4-1 and J is TRBJ1-4; D not certain. Germline assignment: CDR1 MGHRA and CDR2 YSYEKL. This CDR3 comprises 14 residues. Trimming removed 0 bases at V and 6 bases at J, with 8 bases between.

V and J are TRBV6-2 or TRBV6-3 and TRBJ1-1, with D possibly TRBD1 on 6 matching bases. V lost 7 bases and J 3 bases, leaving 15 bases between the germline ends. The CDR3 extends over 14 amino acids. In germline, CDR1 is MNHEY, CDR2 SVGEGT. In DNA form, the CDR3 reads TGTGCCAGCAACTTTAGGGACATATACACTGAAGCTTTCTTT. Amino acids: CASNFRDIYTEAFF.

In its sample, this clonotype was seen a few times. The gene calls are TRBV6-6 and TRBJ1-1; D possibly corresponds to TRBD1 (6 bases). This CDR3 comprises 14 residues. The V gene lost 7 bases and the J gene lost 0 bases, with 12 bases spanning the gap. Germline CDR1 reads MNHNY; CDR2 reads SVGAGI (reference sequence). The chain's CDR3 is CASIHEGVNTEAFF. The CDR3 coding sequence is TGTGCCAGCATTCACGAGGGGGTGAACACTGAAGCTTTCTTT.

This rearrangement joins TRBV12-3 or TRBV12-4 to TRBJ1-6; D is uncertain. There are 15 residues in the CDR3. V gave up 3 bases and J gave up 2 bases, with 8 bases separating them. In nucleotides, the CDR3 is TGTGCCAGCAGTTTCGGTAGACCCTATAATTCACCCCTCCACTTT. Its protein is CASSFGRPYNSPLHF.

In this sample, this clonotype turned up a few times. The genes are TRBV29-1 and TRBJ2-5; maybe TRBD1 (6 bases). Trimming shortened V by 6 bases and J by 7 bases, and 15 bases separated the two germline ends. The CDR3 is 12 residues long. Germline V lookup: CDR1 SQVTM, CDR2 ANQGSEA. The CDR3, as DNA: TGCAGCGTACGACTTGAAGGGGGGACCCAGTACTTC. As protein: CSVRLEGGTQYF. Filled out from reference TRBV29-1 and TRBJ2-5, the complete variable domain reads SAVISQKPSRDICQRGTSLTIQCQVDSQVTMMFWYRQQPGQSLTLIATANQGSEATYESGFVIDKFPISRPNLTFSTLTVSNMSPEDSSIYLCSVRLEGGTQYFGPGTRLLVL.

This clonotype was detected a few times. CDR3 nucleotide sequence: TGTGCCAGCCTGGAGCGGGAGGAGCAGTTCTTC. Encoded protein: CASLEREEQFF. The chain has TRBV2 and TRBJ2-1; 8 nucleotides align to TRBD2. The CDR3 has 11 amino acids. With 8 bases clipped from V and 10 bases from J, the junction kept 4 bases outside the gene matches. Germline V lookup: CDR1 SNHLY, CDR2 FYNNEI. Looking up the rest from reference TRBV2 and TRBJ2-1 gives the full variable domain: EPEVTQTPSHQVTQMGQEVILRCVPISNHLYFYWYRQILGQKVEFLVSFYNNEISEKSEIFDDQFSVERPDGSNFTLKIRSTKLEDSAMYFCASLEREEQFFGPGTRLTVL.

V and J are TRBV9 and TRBJ2-1; the D is unclear. Trimming cost V 4 bases and J 11 bases, with 16 bases left between them. Germline V gene lookup returns CDR1 SGDLS and CDR2 YYNGEE. The length of the CDR3 is 13 residues. This CDR3 reads CASSPEDDQKQFF. The DNA of the CDR3 is TGTGCCAGCAGCCCCGAAGACGATCAGAAGCAGTTCTTC.

The chain carries TRBV7-9 and TRBJ2-2; TRBD1 might be the D (5 bases). There are 16 residues in the CDR3. CDR1 and CDR2 from the germline V gene are SEHNR and FQNEAQ (reference sequence). The germline V and J ends were trimmed by 10 bases and 3 bases, with 21 bases remaining between them. CDR3 sequence (DNA): TGTGCCATCCCAATGCAGGGTCGGTGGGACACCGGGGAGCTGTTTTTT. This sequence encodes CAIPMQGRWDTGELFF.

V is TRBV5-1 and J is TRBJ2-1; no firm D call. The germline gives CDR1 SGHRS, CDR2 YFSETQ. The V end lost 0 bases, the J end lost 13 bases, and 11 bases lay between the germline ends. This CDR3 region has 12 residues. The CDR3 sequence is CASSLEGETQFF. The CDR3 nucleotides are TGCGCCAGCAGCTTGGAAGGAGAGACCCAGTTCTTC.

This clonotype was detected ten times or more. V gene TRBV4-3 combines with J gene TRBJ2-1, with TRBD1 identical over 7 bases. CDR1 and CDR2 (germline): LGHNA, YSLEER. This CDR3 spans 14 amino acids. The ends lost 4 bases at V and 5 bases at J; junction bases unmatched: 5. The CDR3 sequence: CASSPGTADNEQFF. As DNA, the CDR3 is TGCGCCAGCAGCCCCGGGACAGCCGACAATGAGCAGTTCTTC.

CDR3 coding DNA: TGCAGTGCTAGAGGCCGTGACGCCGAGCAGTACTTC. As protein: CSARGRDAEQYF. V is TRBV20-1 and J is TRBJ2-7; no clear D. Deletions cut 1 base from V and 6 bases from J, with 10 bases between. Germline V gene data show CDR1 as DFQATT and CDR2 as SNEGSKA (reference sequence). CDR3 size: 12 residues.

This clonotype has only a few counts. CDR3 sequence reads: CASSPDISGNTIYF. The CDR3 DNA is TGTGCCAGCAGCCCCGACATCTCTGGAAACACCATATATTTT. This chain joins TRBV7-9 and TRBJ1-3; no clear D. Germline CDR1 and CDR2: SEHNR and FQNEAQ (reference sequence). Trimming took off 5 bases at V and 0 bases at J, with 8 bases between the two ends. CDR3 length equals 14 residues. The full variable domain, completed using reference TRBV7-9 and TRBJ1-3, is DTGVSQNPRHKITKRGQNVTFRCDPISEHNRLYWYRQTLGQGPEFLTYFQNEAQLEKSRLLSDRFSAERPKGSFSTLEIQRTEQGDSAMYLCASSPDISGNTIYFGEGSWLTVV.

The rearrangement joins TRBV9 to TRBJ2-7; possible D gene TRBD1, 5 bases. The CDR3 is made up of 15 amino acids. The V and J ends lost 0 bases and 0 bases respectively, with 10 bases between them. The germline V gene encodes CDR1 SGDLS and CDR2 YYNGEE. Written as DNA, the CDR3 is TGTGCCAGCAGCGTAGGACAGCTACTCTCCTACGAGCAGTACTTC. This sequence encodes CASSVGQLLSYEQYF.